This T cell receptor (beta chain) was obtained from a study of T-cell memory formation after mild COVID-19. Whole-study context: Most TCR clusters belonged to a single donor. Study observations and caveats: The study found contracting CD4+ clones mainly in CM and EM and contracting CD8+ clones in EMRA.

Comments on this clonotype: Its antigen is undetermined.

This CDR3 is built from 12 residues. Trimming left V 4 bases short and J 7 bases short, with 8 bases between. Per germline, CDR1 SGHTA and CDR2 FQGTGA. Amplification by 5'RACE using constant-segment primers produced TCR alpha and TCR beta cDNA libraries that carried sample barcodes and UMIs. A single record per CDR3 protein comes from TCRdb applying MiXCR to the 5' RACE reads. Of some 300,000 distinct CDR3 sequences in the sample, roughly 20% were seen once. Specimen: PBMCs or a T cell subset sorted from them (not recorded which). The sequence came from a man aged 18 to 30 who had mild COVID-19 (a few samples of this study predate the infection). Cell type and time point are not known. This sequence joins TRBV7-3 and TRBJ2-1; D is uncertain. DNA of the CDR3: TGTGCCAGCAGCTCGTATGGGAATGAGCAGTTCTTC. This sequence encodes CASSSYGNEQFF.